The 2 T cell receptor beta chains in this list originate from one sample, sequenced in a study of blood T cell repertoires in COVID-19. TCRdb's copy holds only in-frame clones and misses some; the assay was immunoSEQ multiplex PCR. The data show a few hundred thousand clones, with approximately 81% seen just once and 3.1% held by the top ten. The sample was peripheral blood. These receptors all come from a woman younger than 35 with acute or convalescent COVID-19.

The V call is TRBV28, the J call TRBJ2-3, with D possibly matching TRBD2 (6 bases). Germline V gives CDR1 MDHEN, CDR2 SYDVKM. The CDR3 extends over 15 amino acids. V gave up 5 bases and J gave up 3 bases, with 15 bases separating them. CDR3 nucleotides: TGTGCCAGCAGTGGAGCGGTGGCGGGGACAGATACGCAGTATTTT. This codes for CASSGAVAGTDTQYF.

The genes are TRBV7-3 and TRBJ2-3; maybe TRBD1 (5 bases). This CDR3 has 14 residues. The V end was cut by 2 bases, the J end by 2 bases, with 8 bases between. Germline CDR1 SGHTA, CDR2 FQGTGA. In DNA form, the CDR3 reads TGTGCCAGCAGCTTAGGGGCGGACACAGATACGCAGTATTTT. Translated: CASSLGADTDTQYF.